Below, 25 T cell receptor beta chains from the same sample are listed, as sequenced in a study of beta chain features in type 1 diabetes. All of the isolated RNA was reverse transcribed, so expressed TCRB transcripts were sequenced. This table comes from immunoSEQ multiplex PCR, and its TCRdb copy is limited to in-frame clones, with some not included. In the table there are hundreds of thousands of clones, around 15% of which are singletons. The source material was central memory CD4+ T cells from blood. The source of these receptors is a man between 25 and 39 years old in good health.

This clone was found a few times. This sequence joins TRBV7-2 and TRBJ2-5; TRBD2 matches at 8 bases. Trimming took 5 bases from V and 4 from J; bases not matched to a gene: 12. CDR1 and CDR2 (germline): SGHTA, FQGNSA. This CDR3 is 16 amino acids long. CDR3 sequence reads: CASSPHGGGVGETQYF. CDR3 DNA sequence: TGTGCCAGCAGCCCCCACGGGGGGGGAGTAGGAGAGACCCAGTACTTC. Together with reference TRBV7-2 and TRBJ2-5, the CDR3 gives the full variable domain: GAGVSQSPSNKVTEKGKDVELRCDPISGHTALYWYRQSLGQGLEFLIYFQGNSAPDKSGLPSDRFSAERTGGSVSTLTIQRTQQEDSAVYLCASSPHGGGVGETQYFGPGTRLLVL.

This chain connects TRBV29-1 to TRBJ1-2, with 9 bases matching TRBD1. CDR1 and CDR2 from the germline V gene are SQVTM and ANQGSEA. The CDR3 length is 12 residues. The DNA of the CDR3 is TGCAGTGCATTAACAGGGGGCGTAGGCTACACCTTC. Translated, it gives CSALTGGVGYTF.

This clone was recorded a few times. The J gene is TRBJ1-2, the V gene TRBV5-4, with 9 bases fitting TRBD1. V was clipped by 0 bases and J by 5 bases; unmatched bases: 2. This CDR3 is built from 14 residues. Germline V gene data show CDR1 as SGHNT and CDR2 as YYREEE (reference sequence). Here the CDR3 DNA reads TGTGCCAGCAGCTTGGGGACAGGGGCGTATGGCTACACCTTC. This encodes CASSLGTGAYGYTF.

This sequence joins TRBV11-3 and TRBJ1-6; weak D call: TRBD1 (5 bases). The V and J ends lost 5 bases and 9 bases respectively, with 17 bases between them. The CDR3 covers 15 residues. Germline CDR1 SGHNT, CDR2 YENEEA. The CDR3 DNA follows: TGTGCCAGCAGCGCCCACCGATGGGGGTTTTCACCCCTCCACTTT. Amino acid sequence: CASSAHRWGFSPLHF.

This clone appeared a few times. This rearrangement joins TRBV6-5 to TRBJ1-1; D unclear. This CDR3 has 13 amino acids. Germline assignment: CDR1 MNHEY and CDR2 SVGAGI. Trimming took off 7 bases at V and 3 bases at J, with 12 bases between the two ends. This chain's CDR3 is CASTPSGYTEAFF. CDR3 bases: TGTGCCAGCACACCCTCGGGGTACACTGAAGCTTTCTTT.

The rearrangement links TRBV7-9 to TRBJ2-1; maybe TRBD1 (6 bases). V dropped 5 bases and J dropped 5 bases, with 22 bases sitting between them. The CDR3 sequence is 17 residues long. From germline, CDR1 is SEHNR and CDR2 FQNEAQ (reference sequence). The CDR3 loop is CASSPPFRGRLDNEQFF. The CDR3 DNA reads TGTGCCAGCAGCCCCCCCTTCAGGGGCCGTCTCGACAATGAGCAGTTCTTC. The whole variable domain, filled in from reference TRBV7-9 and TRBJ2-1, reads DTGVSQNPRHKITKRGQNVTFRCDPISEHNRLYWYRQTLGQGPEFLTYFQNEAQLEKSRLLSDRFSAERPKGSFSTLEIQRTEQGDSAMYLCASSPPFRGRLDNEQFFGPGTRLTVL.

This clone was counted only a few times. As DNA, the CDR3 is TGTGCCAGCAACGTAGAAGGGTTTTGGAATGAGCAGTTCTTC. Protein product: CASNVEGFWNEQFF. This rearrangement joins TRBV7-9 to TRBJ2-1, with D unresolved. Between the trimmed V and J ends, which lost 7 bases and 7 bases, there was a span of 17 bases. The CDR3 is made up of 14 amino acids. The germline CDR1 and CDR2 sequences are SEHNR and FQNEAQ (reference sequence). Filled out from reference TRBV7-9 and TRBJ2-1, the complete variable domain reads DTGVSQNPRHKITKRGQNVTFRCDPISEHNRLYWYRQTLGQGPEFLTYFQNEAQLEKSRLLSDRFSAERPKGSFSTLEIQRTEQGDSAMYLCASNVEGFWNEQFFGPGTRLTVL.

This clone was seen a handful of times. CDR3 sequence: CASSNWTGYTDTQYF. The CDR3 nucleotides are TGTGCCAGCAGTAACTGGACAGGGTATACAGATACGCAGTATTTT. V is TRBV28 and J is TRBJ2-3; 8 bases match TRBD1. V gave up 5 bases and J gave up 3 bases; unmatched junction bases: 7. CDR1 and CDR2 from the germline V gene are MDHEN and SYDVKM. The CDR3 length is 15 residues.

This clone appeared a few times. J is TRBJ1-1 and V is TRBV7-2; weak D call: TRBD1 (6 bases). The CDR3 covers 15 residues. V lost 1 base, J lost 3 bases, and 12 bases lay in between. Germline V lookup: CDR1 SGHTA, CDR2 FQGNSA. The CDR3 DNA is TGTGCCAGCAGCTTAGATACGGGGGCCTACACTGAAGCTTTCTTT. Amino acid sequence: CASSLDTGAYTEAFF.

The sample holds a few counts of this clone. This chain uses TRBV18 with TRBJ1-2; TRBD1 might be the D (6 bases). Trimming took off 1 base at V and 4 bases at J, with 7 bases between the two ends. This CDR3 has 13 residues. Germline V gene data show CDR1 as KGHSH and CDR2 as LQKENI. The CDR3 sequence is CASSPQGVYGYTF. CDR3 nucleotide sequence: TGTGCCAGCTCACCACAGGGGGTCTATGGCTACACCTTC.

The chain links TRBV11-2 to TRBJ2-7; TRBD2 matches at 10 bases. The V segment lost 4 bases and the J segment 0 bases; nucleotides outside the gene matches: 6. CDR1 and CDR2 from the germline V gene are SGHAT and FQNNGV. The length of the CDR3 is 16 residues. As DNA, the CDR3 is TGTGCCAGCAGCTCCCGTAGCGGGGGGTTCTCCTACGAGCAGTACTTC. It translates to CASSSRSGGFSYEQYF.

V and J are TRBV7-2 and TRBJ2-7; the match to TRBD2 covers 11 bases. Per germline, CDR1 SGHTA and CDR2 FQGNSA. The CDR3 is 16 amino acids. V trimming: 2 bases; J trimming: 3 bases; junction bases outside the gene matches: 6. CDR3 sequence: CASSLTGTSGFYEQYF. For the CDR3, the DNA is TGTGCCAGCAGCTTAACCGGGACTAGCGGATTCTACGAGCAGTACTTC.

This clone was observed a handful of times. The CDR3 loop reads CASSLEADMNTEAFF. CDR3 DNA: TGCGCCAGCAGCTTGGAGGCAGACATGAACACTGAAGCTTTCTTT. The rearrangement uses TRBV5-1 and TRBJ1-1; D remains ambiguous. The V end was cut by 0 bases, the J end by 0 bases, with 9 bases between. Germline V CDR1 and CDR2: SGHRS, YFSETQ. This CDR3 is 15 amino acids long. The full variable domain, its missing parts supplied by reference TRBV5-1 and TRBJ1-1, is KAGVTQTPRYLIKTRGQQVTLSCSPISGHRSVSWYQQTPGQGLQFLFEYFSETQRNKGNFPGRFSGRQFSNSRSEMNVSTLELGDSALYLCASSLEADMNTEAFFGQGTRLTVV.

This clone was detected a few times. The J gene is TRBJ2-1, the V gene TRBV7-9; the D gene is possibly TRBD2 (6 bases). Deletions cut 1 base from V and 8 bases from J, with 15 bases between. Germline V gene data show CDR1 as SEHNR and CDR2 as FQNEAQ (reference sequence). CDR3 length equals 15 residues. CDR3 loop: CASSLVGGVGDEQFF. CDR3 sequence (DNA): TGTGCCAGCAGCTTAGTAGGAGGGGTGGGCGATGAGCAGTTCTTC. The full variable domain, rest sourced from reference TRBV7-9 and TRBJ2-1, is DTGVSQNPRHKITKRGQNVTFRCDPISEHNRLYWYRQTLGQGPEFLTYFQNEAQLEKSRLLSDRFSAERPKGSFSTLEIQRTEQGDSAMYLCASSLVGGVGDEQFFGPGTRLTVL.

This clone occurred a few times. The CDR3: CASSLGQSFSGNTIYF. DNA for the CDR3: TGTGCCAGCAGCTTAGGACAGTCCTTCTCTGGAAACACCATATATTTT. This sequence joins TRBV7-9 and TRBJ1-3; D is perhaps TRBD1 (5 bases). The CDR3 loop spans 16 amino acids. Trimming removed 1 base from V and 0 bases from J, with 10 bases in between. Per germline, CDR1 SEHNR and CDR2 FQNEAQ (reference sequence).

The gene calls are TRBV9 and TRBJ2-2; D may be TRBD2 (5 bases). V lost 7 bases and J 8 bases, leaving 18 bases between the germline ends. CDR1 SGDLS and CDR2 YYNGEE come from the germline V gene. This CDR3 contains 14 residues. The CDR3 loop is CASDSRARGGELFF. The CDR3 bases are TGTGCCAGCGACTCCCGGGCCAGAGGGGGGGAGCTGTTTTTT.

This clone has a handful of counts. The CDR3 coding sequence is TGTGCCAGCAGACCAACAGGGATCGACATAGCCAAAAACATTCAGTACTTC. Protein sequence: CASRPTGIDIAKNIQYF. This chain connects TRBV5-5 to TRBJ2-4, with a possible D match to TRBD1 (6 bases). V lost 5 bases, J lost 0 bases, and 18 bases lay in between. The CDR3 extends over 17 amino acids. Per germline, CDR1 SGHKS and CDR2 YYEKEE (reference sequence).

The chain joins TRBV29-1 to TRBJ1-2; D perhaps matches TRBD1 (5 bases). The germline gives CDR1 SQVTM, CDR2 ANQGSEA. This CDR3 has 13 amino acids. V lost 4 bases and J lost 7, with 16 bases in between. Here the CDR3 reads CSVVTRIGAGYTF. For the CDR3, the DNA is TGCAGCGTTGTCACCAGAATAGGGGCTGGCTACACCTTC.

The chain recombines TRBV7-8 with TRBJ2-3; D is possibly TRBD2 (5 bases). Looked up from germline, CDR1 is SGHVS and CDR2 is FQNEAQ. V dropped 5 bases and J dropped 2 bases, with 14 bases sitting between them. This CDR3 is built from 15 residues. The CDR3 protein is CASSPTTRDTDTQYF. The CDR3 DNA sequence: TGTGCCAGCAGCCCCACCACTAGGGACACAGATACGCAGTATTTT. Looking up the rest from reference TRBV7-8 and TRBJ2-3 gives the full variable domain: GAGVSQSPRYKVAKRGQDVALRCDPISGHVSLFWYQQALGQGPEFLTYFQNEAQLDKSGLPSDRFFAERPEGSVSTLKIQRTQQEDSAVYLCASSPTTRDTDTQYFGPGTRLTVL.

The chain joins TRBV30 to TRBJ1-5; D is uncertain. V was trimmed by 0 bases and J by 3 bases, leaving 6 bases between them. Per the germline V gene, CDR1 is GTSNPN and CDR2 is SVGIG (reference sequence). The CDR3 extends over 13 amino acids. CDR3 DNA: TGTGCCTGGAGTGTACACCCCAATCAGCCCCAGCATTTT. Protein: CAWSVHPNQPQHF.

This clone was detected a few times. The genes are TRBV6-5 and TRBJ2-7; either TRBD1 or TRBD2 may supply D (5 bases each). Trimming removed 9 bases from V and 2 bases from J, with 11 bases in between. Germline CDR1 reads MNHEY; CDR2 reads SVGAGI. CDR3 length: 12 amino acids. CDR3 DNA sequence: TGTGCCAGTAGGGACGGTGCCTACGAGCAGTACTTC. This translates into CASRDGAYEQYF.

The rearrangement joins TRBV7-2 to TRBJ1-1; D remains ambiguous. There are 16 residues in the CDR3. Germline V CDR1 and CDR2: SGHTA, FQGNSA. Trimming took off 1 base at V and 0 bases at J, with 12 bases between the two ends. The CDR3 is CASSLEFGRMNTEAFF. CDR3 DNA: TGTGCCAGCAGCTTAGAATTCGGCAGAATGAACACTGAAGCTTTCTTT.

In nucleotides, the CDR3 is TGTGCCAGCAGCCCAGGGTCCTACAATGAGCAGTTCTTC. Protein product: CASSPGSYNEQFF. The genes are TRBV7-3 and TRBJ2-1; tentative D call: TRBD1 (5 bases). Trimming shortened V by 5 bases and J by 1 base, and 6 bases separated the two germline ends. The CDR3 is 13 residues long. The germline V gene has CDR1 SGHTA and CDR2 FQGTGA.

This clone was counted only a few times. The chain carries TRBV10-3 and TRBJ2-5; a weak D match, TRBD1 (5 bases). The germline CDR1 and CDR2 sequences are ENHRY and SYGVKD. Deletions cut 3 bases from V and 1 base from J, with 6 bases between. CDR3 length: 13 amino acids. CDR3 region: CAISEGAQETQYF. CDR3 bases: TGTGCCATCAGTGAAGGGGCCCAAGAGACCCAGTACTTC.

In this sample, this clone turned up a few times. The chain carries TRBV4-1 and TRBJ1-4, with 10 bases matching TRBD1. This CDR3 is 15 amino acids long. Germline CDR1 and CDR2: MGHRA and YSYEKL. J was trimmed by 5 bases and V by 4 bases; bases with no gene match: 4. The CDR3 is CASSLTDRGNEKLFF. The CDR3 DNA reads TGCGCCAGCAGCCTAACGGACAGGGGGAATGAAAAACTGTTTTTT.